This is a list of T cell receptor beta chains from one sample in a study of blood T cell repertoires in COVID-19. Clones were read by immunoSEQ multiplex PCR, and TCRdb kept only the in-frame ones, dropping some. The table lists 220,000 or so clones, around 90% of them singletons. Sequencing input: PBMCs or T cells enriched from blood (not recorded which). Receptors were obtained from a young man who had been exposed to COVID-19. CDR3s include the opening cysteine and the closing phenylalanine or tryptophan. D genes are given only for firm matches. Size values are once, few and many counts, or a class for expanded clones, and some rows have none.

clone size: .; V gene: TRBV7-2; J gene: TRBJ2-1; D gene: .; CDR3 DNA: TGTGCCAGCAGCTCTTCTCTAGGGAGAAATAACAATGAGCAGTTCTTC; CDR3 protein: CASSSSLGRNNNEQFF
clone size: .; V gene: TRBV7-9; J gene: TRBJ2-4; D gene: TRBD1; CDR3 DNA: TGTGCCAGCAGCTTCCCTCAGGGGGCGGGGGCCAAAAACATTCAGTACTTC; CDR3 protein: CASSFPQGAGAKNIQYF
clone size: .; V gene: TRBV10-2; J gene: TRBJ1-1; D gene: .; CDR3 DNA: TGCGCCAGCAGTCTTGTGAACACTGAAGCTTTCTTT; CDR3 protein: CASSLVNTEAFF
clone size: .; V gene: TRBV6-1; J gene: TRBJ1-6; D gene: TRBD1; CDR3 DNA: TGTGCCAGCAGTCAAGGGGGCCTCTCCTATAATTCACCCCTCCACTTT; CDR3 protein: CASSQGGLSYNSPLHF
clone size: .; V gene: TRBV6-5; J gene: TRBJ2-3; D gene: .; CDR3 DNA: TGTGCCGCCCGCCGCGCAGGAAGCACAGATACGCAGTATTTT; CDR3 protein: CAARRAGSTDTQYF
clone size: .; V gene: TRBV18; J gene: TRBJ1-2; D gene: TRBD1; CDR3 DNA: TGTGCCAGCTCACCAAACCGGGACAGTGTCTATGGCTACACCTTC; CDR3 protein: CASSPNRDSVYGYTF
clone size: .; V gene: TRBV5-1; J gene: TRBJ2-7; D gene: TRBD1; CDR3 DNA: TGCGCCAGCAGCTTGGGGGGACAGGGGGTCTACGAGCAGTACTTC; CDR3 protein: CASSLGGQGVYEQYF
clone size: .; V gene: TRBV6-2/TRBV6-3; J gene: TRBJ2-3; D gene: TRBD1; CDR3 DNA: TGTGCCAGCAGTCCCGGGACAGCGAGCACAGATACGCAGTATTTT; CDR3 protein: CASSPGTASTDTQYF
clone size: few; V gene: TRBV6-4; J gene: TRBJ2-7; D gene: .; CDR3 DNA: TGTGCCAGCAGTGATCATTCAAAGAGGTACGAGCAGTACTTC; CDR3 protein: CASSDHSKRYEQYF
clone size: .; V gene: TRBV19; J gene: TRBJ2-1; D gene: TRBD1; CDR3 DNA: TGTGCCAGTAGTCCTCGGACAGGGTACAATGAGCAGTTCTTC; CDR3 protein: CASSPRTGYNEQFF
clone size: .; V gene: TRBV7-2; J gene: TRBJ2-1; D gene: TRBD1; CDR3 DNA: TGTGCCAGCAGCTTAGGGGACAGGGAGCAGTTCTTC; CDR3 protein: CASSLGDREQFF
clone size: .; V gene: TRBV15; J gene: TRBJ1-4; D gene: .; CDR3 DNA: TGTGCCACTATTTCCCTCGGCCAGGGAGGTGAGAAACTGTTTTTT; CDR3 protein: CATISLGQGGEKLFF
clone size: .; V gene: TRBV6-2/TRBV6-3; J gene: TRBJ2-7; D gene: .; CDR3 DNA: TGTGCCAGCAGTACGGGTCTTTCTTGGGCCTACGAGCAGTACTTC; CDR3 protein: CASSTGLSWAYEQYF
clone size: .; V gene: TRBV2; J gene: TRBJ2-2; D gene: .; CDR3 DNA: TGTGCCAGCAGTGAAACCGTCGGGCTAGCGATTGTCACCGGGGAGCTGTTTTTT; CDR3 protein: CASSETVGLAIVTGELFF
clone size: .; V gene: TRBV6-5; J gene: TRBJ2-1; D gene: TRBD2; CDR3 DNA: TGTGCCAGCGGTTCCCCCCGGGGGGGGGCTTATGAGCAGTTCTTC; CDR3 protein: CASGSPRGGAYEQFF
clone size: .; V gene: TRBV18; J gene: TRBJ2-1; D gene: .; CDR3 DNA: TGTGCCAGCTCACCCGCGGGTGCGGCCGACAATGAGCAGTTCTTC; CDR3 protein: CASSPAGAADNEQFF
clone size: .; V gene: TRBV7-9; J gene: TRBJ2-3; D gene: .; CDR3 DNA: TGTGCCAGCAGCCCCCCCCCGGGTTATACGCAGTATTTT; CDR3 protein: CASSPPPGYTQYF
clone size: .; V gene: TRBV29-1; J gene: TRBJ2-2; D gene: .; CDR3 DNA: TGCAGCGTTGATTTTCGGGGTAGTCGGAACACCGGGGAGCTGTTTTTT; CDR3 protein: CSVDFRGSRNTGELFF
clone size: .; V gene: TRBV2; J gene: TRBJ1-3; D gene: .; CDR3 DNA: TGTGCCAGCAGTGAGCGGCAGAACGGGAAAAGCACCATATATTTT; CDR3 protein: CASSERQNGKSTIYF
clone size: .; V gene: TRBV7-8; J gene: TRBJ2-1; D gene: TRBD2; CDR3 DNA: TGTGCCAGCAGCTCGCGGGGGAACTCCTACAATGAGCAGTTCTTC; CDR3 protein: CASSSRGNSYNEQFF
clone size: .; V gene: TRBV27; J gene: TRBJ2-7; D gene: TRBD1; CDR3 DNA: TGTGCCAGCAGCACCGGGACAGGGATGGGCGAGCAGTACTTC; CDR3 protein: CASSTGTGMGEQYF
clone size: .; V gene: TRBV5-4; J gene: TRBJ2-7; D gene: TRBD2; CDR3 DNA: TGTGCCAGCAGCTTGGATCGACTAGCAAGCGAGCAGTACTTC; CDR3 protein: CASSLDRLASEQYF
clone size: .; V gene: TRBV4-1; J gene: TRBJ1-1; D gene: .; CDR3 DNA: TGCGCCAGCAGCCAAGTGGCTTCTGGAGCGGGAGGCAACACTGAAGCTTTCTTT; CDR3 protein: CASSQVASGAGGNTEAFF
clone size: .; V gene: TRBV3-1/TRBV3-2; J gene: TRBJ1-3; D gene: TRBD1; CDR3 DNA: TGTGCCAGCAGCGGGGACAGGGTAGCTGGAAACACCATATATTTT; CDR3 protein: CASSGDRVAGNTIYF
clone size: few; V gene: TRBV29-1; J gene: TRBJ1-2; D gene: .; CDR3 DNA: TGCAGCGTTGACAGGGAAGACTATGGCTACACCTTC; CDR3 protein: CSVDREDYGYTF
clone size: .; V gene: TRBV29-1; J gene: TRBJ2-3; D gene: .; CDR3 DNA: TGCAGCGTTGGACTACCGACAGATACGCAGTATTTT; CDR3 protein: CSVGLPTDTQYF
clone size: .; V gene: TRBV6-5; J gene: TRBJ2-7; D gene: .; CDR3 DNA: TGTGCCAGCAGTTACCGTCGGTTCGGTACCTACGAGCAGTACTTC; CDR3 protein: CASSYRRFGTYEQYF
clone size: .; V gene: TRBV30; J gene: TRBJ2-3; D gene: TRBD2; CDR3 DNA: TGTGCCGGAGGGCGGGGGGCTAGCACAGATACGCAGTATTTT; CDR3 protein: CAGGRGASTDTQYF
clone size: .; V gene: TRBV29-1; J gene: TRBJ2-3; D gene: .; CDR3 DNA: TGCAGCGTTGTAGGGAGCCAAGGGTGGGATACGCAGTATTTT; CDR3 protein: CSVVGSQGWDTQYF
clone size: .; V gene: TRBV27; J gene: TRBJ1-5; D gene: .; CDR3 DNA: TGTGCCAGCAGTCCGAACCTATGGGAGGGAAGGGGTAATCAGCCCCAGCATTTT; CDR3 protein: CASSPNLWEGRGNQPQHF
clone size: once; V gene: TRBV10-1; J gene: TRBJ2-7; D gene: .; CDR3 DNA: TGCGCCAGCAGTGAGTCGACGCGGTGCGAGCAGTACTTC; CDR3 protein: CASSESTRCEQYF
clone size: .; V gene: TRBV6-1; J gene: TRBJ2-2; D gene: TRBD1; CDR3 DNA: TGTGCCAGCAGTGGGACAGGGGGCTCCCCTAATTCCGGGGAGCTGTTTTTT; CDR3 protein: CASSGTGGSPNSGELFF
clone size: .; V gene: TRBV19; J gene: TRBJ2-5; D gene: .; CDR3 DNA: TGTGCCAGTGCGGGGTACCAAGAGACCCAGTACTTC; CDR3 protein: CASAGYQETQYF
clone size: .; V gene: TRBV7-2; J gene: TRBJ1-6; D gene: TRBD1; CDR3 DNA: TGTGCCAGCAGCTTAGGGCCCCCGGACAGGTCCTTCTCACCCCTCCACTTT; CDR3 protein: CASSLGPPDRSFSPLHF